The 9 T cell receptor beta chains listed next were all sequenced from one sample in a study of blood T cell repertoires in COVID-19. Profiled with immunoSEQ multiplex PCR; TCRdb holds only in-frame clones, not every one. The repertoire holds about 100,000 clones, with 80% to 90% as singletons. Material for sequencing was PBMCs or T cells enriched from blood (not recorded which). The receptors were sampled from a woman in her forties or fifties who had recovered from COVID-19.

This chain uses TRBV6-5 with TRBJ1-4; D is possibly TRBD1 (5 bases). CDR3 length equals 14 residues. Germline lookup yields CDR1 MNHEY and CDR2 SVGAGI. V gave up 5 bases and J gave up 4 bases, with 11 bases separating them. CDR3 DNA: TGTGCCAGCAGTCTTGGGGCCTTTAATGAAAAACTGTTTTTT. This sequence encodes CASSLGAFNEKLFF.

This clone was counted only a few times. Other DNA sequences in the sample encode the same CDR3. The gene calls are TRBV18 and TRBJ1-2, with TRBD1 matching 8 bases. The CDR3 totals 13 residues. Trimming cost V 3 bases and J 3 bases; bases outside gene matches: 0. Germline-derived CDR1 and CDR2 are KGHSH and LQKENI. This chain's CDR3 is CASSPDRDYGYTF. CDR3 DNA: TGTGCCAGCTCACCGGACAGGGACTATGGCTACACCTTC.

The CDR3 here is CASLSPGSEAFF. CDR3 DNA: TGTGCCAGTTTGTCGCCCGGGTCCGAAGCTTTCTTT. The rearrangement joins TRBV19 to TRBJ1-1; no definite D call. Germline V gene sequence: CDR1 LNHDA, CDR2 SQIVND (reference sequence). CDR3 length: 12 amino acids. V was shortened by 8 bases and J by 8 bases, with 15 bases between the two germline ends.

The chain joins TRBV3-1 (or the pseudogene TRBV3-2) to TRBJ2-7; 9 nucleotides agree with TRBD2. Trimming at V came to 4 bases and at J to 2 bases, leaving 3 bases not matched to a gene. Germline V gene data show CDR1 as LGHDT and CDR2 as YNNKEL (reference sequence). The CDR3 covers 14 residues. The CDR3 DNA follows: TGTGCCAGCAGCCGGCTAGCGGGGACCTACGAGCAGTACTTC. Its protein product is CASSRLAGTYEQYF.

The CDR3 bases are TGTGCCAGCAGCCCGGGACAGCTAAGCACAGATACGCAGTATTTT. It specifies CASSPGQLSTDTQYF. The V call is TRBV7-3, the J call TRBJ2-3, with 7 bases fitting TRBD1. Germline-derived CDR1 and CDR2 are SGHTA and FQGTGA. V dropped 5 bases and J dropped 0; count of bases not matched to a gene: 5. This CDR3 region has 15 residues.

The J gene is TRBJ1-3, the V gene TRBV28, with 10 bases lining up with TRBD1. Germline CDR1 is MDHEN and CDR2 is SYDVKM. This CDR3 is 16 amino acids long. Unmatched junction bases numbered 4, after V lost 1 base and J lost 4 bases. The CDR3 bases are TGTGCCAGCAGTTTATACGGGACAGGGGCCGGAAACACCATATATTTT. Protein sequence: CASSLYGTGAGNTIYF.

The V gene is TRBV6-4, the J gene TRBJ2-3; D might be TRBD1 (5 bases). Germline values: CDR1 MRHNA, CDR2 SNTAGT. There are 15 residues in the CDR3. The V and J ends lost 6 bases and 0 bases respectively, with 13 bases between them. The CDR3 nucleotides read TGTGCCAGCAGCTTAGGACACTCCAGCACAGATACGCAGTATTTT. It is translated as CASSLGHSSTDTQYF.

This chain uses TRBV5-6 with TRBJ2-6; 7 bases fit TRBD1. V gave up 3 bases and J gave up 0 bases; unmatched junction bases: 6. The V gene's germline CDR1 is SGHDT and CDR2 YYEEEE. The CDR3 length is 17 residues. For the CDR3, the DNA is TGTGCCAGCAGCTGGGGGACAGCCGGCTCTGGGGCCAACGTCCTGACTTTC. Encoded protein: CASSWGTAGSGANVLTF. Complete variable domain (other parts from reference TRBV5-6 and TRBJ2-6): DAGVTQSPTHLIKTRGQQVTLRCSPKSGHDTVSWYQQALGQGPQFIFQYYEEEERQRGNFPDRFSGHQFPNYSSELNVNALLLGDSALYLCASSWGTAGSGANVLTFGAGSRLTVL.

V gene TRBV30 combines with J gene TRBJ1-3; D gene ambiguous. The CDR3 loop spans 13 amino acids. Trimming removed 0 bases at V and 2 bases at J, with 5 bases between. Germline assignment: CDR1 GTSNPN and CDR2 SVGIG (reference sequence). The CDR3 DNA is TGTGCCTGGAGTGTACTACCTGGAAACACCATATATTTT. Its translation: CAWSVLPGNTIYF. The complete variable domain, with remaining parts taken from reference TRBV30 and TRBJ1-3, reads SQTIHQWPATLVQPVGSPLSLECTVEGTSNPNLYWYRQAAGRGLQLLFYSVGIGQISSEVPQNLSASRPQDRQFILSSKKLLLSDSGFYLCAWSVLPGNTIYFGEGSWLTVV.